This T cell receptor beta chain was recovered during a study of T cells in localized non-small cell lung cancer (dated by TCRdb to the early 2020s). About the full investigation: T cell repertoires of 200 to 250 early-stage NSCLC patients were analyzed, with tumors being compared against uninvolved tumor-adjacent lungs. The cohort was made up of fewer than 250 treatment-naive NSCLC patients whose localized lung tumors had been resected. NSCLC patients had a mean age of approximately 70 years, and about 140 were male and 107 female. Paper-wide results and their limitations: Because of the exploratory design, TCR variables were selected using unadjusted p-values without false-discovery rate correction. The highest T cell clonality was observed in uninvolved tumor-adjacent lung, where clonality exceeded that of tumor, suggesting that antigenic responses were more focused in uninvolved tumor-adjacent lung. Longer overall survival was associated with higher T cell density in blood, whereas shorter survival was associated with higher clonality in adjacent lung. Because multi-region tumor sequencing was not performed, intratumor heterogeneity could not be ruled out. A median of approximately 57 of the top 100 tumor clones were detected in paired uninvolved adjacent lung, and some 29 of these tumor clones were also found among the top 100 clones of the paired uninvolved adjacent lung.

The table lists this clone with a count of one. Its antigen is still unknown. Base quality data are lacking; no much larger clone is found one base away. The immunoSEQ Assay was used to sequence TCR beta CDR3 regions from DNA. The study's processing was this. To compute T cell density, TCR beta template counts were normalized to usable DNA, which was estimated by amplifying housekeeping genes. The preseqR package was used to estimate richness by extrapolating to 400,000 templates for PBMC samples and to 120,000 templates for tissue samples. Clonality was defined by subtracting Pielou's evenness from one. Differential abundance testing on productive amino-acid clonotypes, with a minimum total count of 5 and an alpha of 0.1, was used to identify tissue-enriched TCRs. Repertoire overlap between compartments was quantified with the Jaccard Index and Morisita Overlap Index. GLIPH grouped TCR beta CDR3s together with public tetramer-defined viral CDR3s, and a viral motif had to include at least three viral sequences and also show V-gene enrichment. TCRdb's version of the immuneACCESS table is confined to in-frame rearrangements and falls short of the full clone set. An unresolved V gene accounts for under half of the shortfall where checked; the remainder is of unknown origin. The DNA gave D and trimming, while V, J and clone size come from that table. The sample table lists tens of thousands of clones, around four fifths of them with a count of one. The biggest ten clones account for about 15% of the sample.

At diagnosis, tumor, uninvolved tumor-adjacent lung and peripheral blood were collected and then preserved as a mix of FFPE and fresh-frozen material. Blood samples were analyzed as peripheral blood mononuclear cells for TCR repertoire profiling. The specimen was peripheral blood mononuclear cells, collected before any cancer treatment. The TCR sequence derives from a man aged 35-75 years with stage III lung adenocarcinoma.

The CDR3 region reads CASSQRTSGTHEQFF. The DNA reads TGCGCCAGCAGTCAGAGGACTAGCGGTACGCATGAGCAGTTCTTC. The V and J genes are TRBV23-1 and TRBJ2-1; TRBD2 matches 10 bases in the middle. TRBV23-1 is designated an ORF whose function remains uncertain. From cysteine to phenylalanine, the CDR3 is 15 amino acids long. Just CDR3 DNA is preserved here, 45 bases in frame from base 1. The germline V and J ends show losses of 3 bases and 8 bases respectively, and no gene match explains 7 bases of the junction.